One and the same sample provided the 12 T cell receptor beta chains below, sequenced in a study of sequential checkpoint blockade in melanoma. Produced via immunoSEQ multiplex PCR; TCRdb's table is partial and in-frame only. In the table there are roughly 13,000 clones, 21% of which are singletons. As to treatment: randomized to nivolumab then ipilimumab (arm A) or the reverse (arm B). This specimen consisted of tumor tissue (inferred from file names), obtained from a patient given nivolumab and ipilimumab in sequence. Receptors originate from a human donor with melanoma.

This clone is labeled medium-sized. The chain couples TRBV30 to TRBJ1-5; 9 bases agree with TRBD1. CDR3 length equals 14 residues. V lost 1 base to trimming and J lost 7 bases; unmatched junction nucleotides: 5. Germline CDR1 GTSNPN, CDR2 SVGIG (reference sequence). The CDR3: CAWSARTGEQPQHF. The CDR3 DNA reads as TGTGCCTGGAGTGCCCGGACAGGGGAACAGCCCCAGCATTTT.

This clone showed up just a few times. The rearrangement joins TRBV9 to TRBJ2-4; 7 bases line up with TRBD2. Trimming removed 4 bases from V and 6 bases from J; junction bases left unmatched: 10. The CDR3 consists of 15 residues. Germline V gene lookup returns CDR1 SGDLS and CDR2 YYNGEE. CDR3 bases: TGTGCCAGCAGCCCCCGCCCGGGGGGTGGAAACATTCAGTACTTC. Its translation: CASSPRPGGGNIQYF.

The chain uses TRBV9 and TRBJ2-7; 8 bases map to TRBD1. The CDR3 runs to 14 residues. V lost 4 bases and J lost 4; bases outside the gene matches: 7. The germline V gene has CDR1 SGDLS and CDR2 YYNGEE. As DNA, the CDR3 is TGTGCCAGCAGCCCGGACAGGGAGAGTTACGAGCAGTACTTC. It specifies CASSPDRESYEQYF.

The chain is built from TRBV7-1 and TRBJ1-5; D is unresolved. TRBV7-1 is designated an ORF whose function remains uncertain. The CDR3 extends over 13 amino acids. V was cut by 5 bases and J by 0 bases, with 5 bases left in between. CDR3 protein: CASSRYSNQPQHF. The CDR3 DNA follows: TGTGCCAGCAGCCGCTATAGCAATCAGCCCCAGCATTTT.

The gene calls are TRBV6-8 and TRBJ1-3; TRBD1 aligns across 8 bases. Trimming at V came to 2 bases and at J to 3 bases, leaving 9 bases not matched to a gene. This CDR3 has 17 amino acids. Germline values: CDR1 MNHGY, CDR2 SAAAGT. The CDR3 DNA follows: TGTGCCAGCAGTTACGGTTCCAGGGGGCGCGGTGGAAACACCATATATTTT. It encodes CASSYGSRGRGGNTIYF.

This chain connects TRBV5-1 to TRBJ1-4; 7 nucleotides match TRBD1. Germline trimming cut 4 bases from V and 0 bases from J; bases unmatched to any gene: 3. This CDR3 region has 15 residues. Germline V gene sequence: CDR1 SGHRS, CDR2 YFSETQ. In nucleotides, the CDR3 is TGCGCCAGCAGCCAGGGGGATGCAACTAATGAAAAACTGTTTTTT. Encoded protein: CASSQGDATNEKLFF.

Worth noting for this clone: One end of the junction fails to match germline, which may point to a read error. The chain is built from TRBV23-1 and TRBJ2-5; D ambiguous. TRBV23-1 is an open reading frame whose function is uncertain. CDR3 length: 13 amino acids. The CDR3: CASSQSFQETQYF. Here the CDR3 DNA reads TGCGCCAGCAGCCAATCCTTCCAAGAGACCCAGTACTTC.

The V gene is TRBV29-1, the J gene TRBJ2-7, with unresolved D. Germline V gene sequence: CDR1 SQVTM, CDR2 ANQGSEA. Trimming took 7 bases from V and 3 from J, leaving 13 bases between them. CDR3 length equals 12 residues. The CDR3 region has the DNA TGCAGCGCCACAGTTATCGGCTACGAGCAGTACTTC. This translates into CSATVIGYEQYF.

This rearrangement joins TRBV7-1 to TRBJ1-1, with a weak D call TRBD1 (5 bases). TRBV7-1 carries the ORF label, with uncertain function. There are 13 residues in the CDR3. Trimming removed 5 bases from V and 7 bases from J, with 14 bases in between. The CDR3: CASSPRDGGEAFF. The CDR3 DNA follows: TGTGCCAGCAGCCCACGGGACGGCGGTGAAGCTTTCTTT.

This clone was counted once. The gene calls are TRBV28 and TRBJ1-5; possibly TRBD1 for D (6 bases). Germline assignment: CDR1 MDHEN and CDR2 SYDVKM. Deletions cut 8 bases from V and 6 bases from J, with 17 bases between. The CDR3 is made up of 14 amino acids. CDR3 sequence reads: CASGYTGLGQPQHF. As DNA, the CDR3 is TGTGCCAGCGGATATACAGGGTTGGGTCAGCCCCAGCATTTT.

The V and J genes are TRBV18 and TRBJ1-2; D possibly corresponds to TRBD1 (5 bases). This CDR3 is built from 13 residues. The V end lost 4 bases, the J end lost 2 bases, and 8 bases lay between the germline ends. The V gene's germline CDR1 is KGHSH and CDR2 LQKENI. The CDR3 DNA follows: TGTGCCAGCTCACAGACAGAGAACTATGGCTACACCTTC. It codes for CASSQTENYGYTF.

This chain joins TRBV18 and TRBJ1-1; tentatively, D is TRBD1 (6 bases). Trimming stripped 3 bases from V and 5 bases from J, with 16 bases between. CDR3 size: 15 residues. Germline CDR1 and CDR2: KGHSH and LQKENI. This CDR3 reads CASSPNQGFATEAFF. CDR3 coding DNA: TGTGCCAGCTCACCTAACCAGGGGTTTGCTACTGAAGCTTTCTTT.